This T cell receptor (beta chain) is from a study of cytomegalovirus exposure and HLA in healthy donors. In regard to this clone: Its antigen is undetermined.

Study conclusions and caveats: Per a later analysis, HLA-associated TCR beta chains showed more clonal expansion than other, equally common TCR beta chains.

The CDR3 has 13 amino acids. Trimming removed 4 bases at V and 11 bases at J, with 14 bases between. Germline V gene sequence: CDR1 SNHLY, CDR2 FYNNEI. PCR used 60 Vbeta primers and 13 Jbeta primers. Profiled with immunoSEQ multiplex PCR; TCRdb holds only in-frame clones, not every one. The table has 100,000 to 150,000 clones, more than 65% seen once. This clonotype originated in a man aged 18 to 29 in good health and CMV-seropositive. The chain joins TRBV2 to TRBJ2-2, with D unresolved. The specimen sequenced was PBMCs. For the CDR3, the DNA is TGTGCCAGCAGTGCACCATCGGGTCCTGAGCTGTTTTTT. The encoded protein is CASSAPSGPELFF. Supplemented by reference TRBV2 and TRBJ2-2, the full variable domain reads EPEVTQTPSHQVTQMGQEVILRCVPISNHLYFYWYRQILGQKVEFLVSFYNNEISEKSEIFDDQFSVERPDGSNFTLKIRSTKLEDSAMYFCASSAPSGPELFFGEGSRLTVL.